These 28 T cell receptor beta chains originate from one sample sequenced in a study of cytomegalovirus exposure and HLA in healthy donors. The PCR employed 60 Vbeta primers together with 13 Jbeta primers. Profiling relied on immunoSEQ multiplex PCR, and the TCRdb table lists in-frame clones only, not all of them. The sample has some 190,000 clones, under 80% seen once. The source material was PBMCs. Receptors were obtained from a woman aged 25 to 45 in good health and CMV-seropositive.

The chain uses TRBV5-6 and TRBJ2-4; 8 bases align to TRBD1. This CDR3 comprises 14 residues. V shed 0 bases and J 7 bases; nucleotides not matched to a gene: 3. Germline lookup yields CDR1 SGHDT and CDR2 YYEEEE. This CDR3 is CASSLVDRANIQYF. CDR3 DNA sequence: TGTGCCAGCAGCTTGGTGGACAGGGCGAACATTCAGTACTTC.

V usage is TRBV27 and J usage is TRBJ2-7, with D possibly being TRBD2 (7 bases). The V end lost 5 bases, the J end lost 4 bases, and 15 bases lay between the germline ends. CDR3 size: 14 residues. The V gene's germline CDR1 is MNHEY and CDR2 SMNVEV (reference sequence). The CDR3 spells CASSIGGPSYEQYF. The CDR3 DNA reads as TGTGCCAGCAGTATCGGGGGGCCCTCGTACGAGCAGTACTTC.

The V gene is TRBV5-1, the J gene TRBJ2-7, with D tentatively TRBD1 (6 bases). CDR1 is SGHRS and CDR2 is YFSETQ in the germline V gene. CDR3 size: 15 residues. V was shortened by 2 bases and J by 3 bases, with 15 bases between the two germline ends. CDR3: CASSFSIQGNYEQYF. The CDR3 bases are TGCGCCAGCAGCTTCAGTATACAGGGAAACTACGAGCAGTACTTC.

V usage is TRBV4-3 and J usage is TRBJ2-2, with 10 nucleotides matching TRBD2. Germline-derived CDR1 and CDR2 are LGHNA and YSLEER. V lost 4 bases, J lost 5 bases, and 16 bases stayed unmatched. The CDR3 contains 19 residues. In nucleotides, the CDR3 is TGCGCCAGCAGCCCAAGGGGGTACTATATAGCGGGGGGAACCGGGGAGCTGTTTTTT. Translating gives CASSPRGYYIAGGTGELFF.

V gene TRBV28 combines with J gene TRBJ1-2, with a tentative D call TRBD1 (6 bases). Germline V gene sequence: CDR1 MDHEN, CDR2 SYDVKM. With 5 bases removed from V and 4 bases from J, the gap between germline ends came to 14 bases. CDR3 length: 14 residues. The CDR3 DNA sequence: TGTGCCAGCAGTCCAAACGACAGGTTCTATGGCTACACCTTC. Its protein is CASSPNDRFYGYTF.

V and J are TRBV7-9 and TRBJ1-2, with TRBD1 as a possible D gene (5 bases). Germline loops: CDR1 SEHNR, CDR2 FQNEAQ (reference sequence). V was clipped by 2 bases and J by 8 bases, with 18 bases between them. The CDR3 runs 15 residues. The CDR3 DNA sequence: TGTGCCAGCAGCTTATCGCGACAGTCCGCCGGGGGCTACACCTTC. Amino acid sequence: CASSLSRQSAGGYTF.

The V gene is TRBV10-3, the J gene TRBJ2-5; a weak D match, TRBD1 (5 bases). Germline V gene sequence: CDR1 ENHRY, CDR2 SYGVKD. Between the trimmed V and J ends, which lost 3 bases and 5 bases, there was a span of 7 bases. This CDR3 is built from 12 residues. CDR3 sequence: CAISDRAETQYF. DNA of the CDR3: TGTGCCATCAGTGACAGGGCGGAGACCCAGTACTTC.

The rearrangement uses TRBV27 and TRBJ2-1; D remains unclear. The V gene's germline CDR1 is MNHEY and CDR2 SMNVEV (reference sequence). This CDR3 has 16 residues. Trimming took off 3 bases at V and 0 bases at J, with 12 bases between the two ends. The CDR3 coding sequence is TGTGCCAGCAGTTTCTCGGAGTCTCGCTCCTACAATGAGCAGTTCTTC. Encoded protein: CASSFSESRSYNEQFF.

The CDR3 DNA reads as TGCGCCAGCAGTTCTCCGGGACTAGCGGGGGGGCACACCGGGGAGCTGTTTTTT. Its protein product is CASSSPGLAGGHTGELFF. The chain carries TRBV5-1 and TRBJ2-2; 16 nucleotides agree with TRBD2. The CDR3 consists of 18 residues. Germline V gene data show CDR1 as SGHRS and CDR2 as YFSETQ. V lost 5 bases and J lost 3; bases outside the gene matches: 7.

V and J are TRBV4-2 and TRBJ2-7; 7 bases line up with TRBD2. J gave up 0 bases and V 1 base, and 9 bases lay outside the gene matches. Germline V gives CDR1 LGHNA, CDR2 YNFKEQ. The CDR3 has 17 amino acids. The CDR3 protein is CASSQAGGEPSSYEQYF. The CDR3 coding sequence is TGTGCCAGCAGCCAAGCGGGGGGTGAACCTAGCTCCTACGAGCAGTACTTC.

The CDR3: CAISEGQLNTEAFF. The CDR3 DNA reads as TGTGCCATCAGTGAGGGACAGCTGAACACTGAAGCTTTCTTT. V is TRBV10-3 and J is TRBJ1-1; TRBD1 might be the D (6 bases). The V end lost 2 bases, the J end lost 0 bases, and 7 bases lay between the germline ends. This CDR3 is built from 14 residues. In germline, CDR1 is ENHRY, CDR2 SYGVKD.

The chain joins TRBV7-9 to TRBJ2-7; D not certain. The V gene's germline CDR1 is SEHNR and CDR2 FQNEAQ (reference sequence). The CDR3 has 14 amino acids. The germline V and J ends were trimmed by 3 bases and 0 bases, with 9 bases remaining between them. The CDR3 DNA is TGTGCCAGCAGCTTCTATCTTTCCTCCTACGAGCAGTACTTC. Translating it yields CASSFYLSSYEQYF.

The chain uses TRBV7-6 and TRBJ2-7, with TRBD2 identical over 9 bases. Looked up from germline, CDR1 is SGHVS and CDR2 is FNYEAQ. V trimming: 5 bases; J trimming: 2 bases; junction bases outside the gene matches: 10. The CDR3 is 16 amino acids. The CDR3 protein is CASSQTGGGVTYEQYF. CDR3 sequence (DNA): TGTGCCAGCAGCCAAACGGGCGGGGGGGTAACCTACGAGCAGTACTTC.

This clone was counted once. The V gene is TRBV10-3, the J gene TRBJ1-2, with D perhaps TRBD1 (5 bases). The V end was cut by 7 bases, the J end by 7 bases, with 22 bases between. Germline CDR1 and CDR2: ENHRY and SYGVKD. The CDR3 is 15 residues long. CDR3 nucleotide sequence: TGTGCCATCAAAGTACGCAGGGAAATTTGGGTTGGCTACACCTTC. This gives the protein CAIKVRREIWVGYTF.

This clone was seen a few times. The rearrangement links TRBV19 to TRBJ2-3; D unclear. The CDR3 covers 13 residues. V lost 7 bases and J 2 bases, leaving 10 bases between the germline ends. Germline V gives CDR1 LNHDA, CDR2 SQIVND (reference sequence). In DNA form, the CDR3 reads TGTGCCAGTACTGAGGAACTCACAGATACGCAGTATTTT. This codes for CASTEELTDTQYF.

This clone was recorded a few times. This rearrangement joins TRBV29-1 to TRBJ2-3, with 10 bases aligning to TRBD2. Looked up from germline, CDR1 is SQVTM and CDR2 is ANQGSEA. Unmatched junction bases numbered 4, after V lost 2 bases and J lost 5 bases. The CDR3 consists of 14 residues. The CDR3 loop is CSVETSGVGDTQYF. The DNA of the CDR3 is TGCAGCGTTGAAACTAGCGGGGTGGGAGATACGCAGTATTTT.

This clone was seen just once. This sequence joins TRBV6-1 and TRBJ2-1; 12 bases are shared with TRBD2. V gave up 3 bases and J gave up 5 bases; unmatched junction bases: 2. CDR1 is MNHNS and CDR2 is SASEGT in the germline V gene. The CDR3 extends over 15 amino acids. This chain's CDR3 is CASSETSGGHNEQFF. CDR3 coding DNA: TGTGCCAGCAGTGAGACTAGCGGGGGCCACAATGAGCAGTTCTTC.

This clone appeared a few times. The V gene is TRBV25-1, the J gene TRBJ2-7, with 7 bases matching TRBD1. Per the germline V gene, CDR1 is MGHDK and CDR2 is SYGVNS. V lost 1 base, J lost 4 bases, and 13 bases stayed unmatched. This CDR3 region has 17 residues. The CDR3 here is CASSESSNRDRPYEQYF. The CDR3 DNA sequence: TGTGCCAGCAGTGAATCGTCAAACCGGGACAGACCTTACGAGCAGTACTTC.

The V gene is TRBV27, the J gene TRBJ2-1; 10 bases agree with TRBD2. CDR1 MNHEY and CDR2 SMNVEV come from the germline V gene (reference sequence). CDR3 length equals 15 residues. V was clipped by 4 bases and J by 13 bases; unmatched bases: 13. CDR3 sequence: CASSSSGGVGGEQFF. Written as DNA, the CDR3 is TGTGCCAGCAGTTCGAGCGGGGGGGTCGGAGGTGAACAGTTCTTC.

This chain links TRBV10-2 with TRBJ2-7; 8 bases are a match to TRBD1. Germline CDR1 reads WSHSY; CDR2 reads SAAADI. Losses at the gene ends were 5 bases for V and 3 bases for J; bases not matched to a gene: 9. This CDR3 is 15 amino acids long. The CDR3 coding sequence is TGCGCCAGCAGTAACTTCGGACAGGGAGGCTACGAGCAGTACTTC. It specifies CASSNFGQGGYEQYF.

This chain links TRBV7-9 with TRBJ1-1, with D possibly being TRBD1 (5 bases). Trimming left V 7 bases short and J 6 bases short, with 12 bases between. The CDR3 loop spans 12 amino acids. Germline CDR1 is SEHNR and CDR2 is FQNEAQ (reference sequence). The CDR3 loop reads CASNRQGSEAFF. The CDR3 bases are TGTGCCAGCAATCGTCAGGGATCTGAAGCTTTCTTT.

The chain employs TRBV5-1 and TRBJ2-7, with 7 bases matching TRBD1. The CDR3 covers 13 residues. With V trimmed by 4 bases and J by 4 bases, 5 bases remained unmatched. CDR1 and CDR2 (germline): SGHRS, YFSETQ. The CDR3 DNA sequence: TGCGCCAGCAGCCCGGGGACAGCTTACGAGCAGTACTTC. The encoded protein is CASSPGTAYEQYF.

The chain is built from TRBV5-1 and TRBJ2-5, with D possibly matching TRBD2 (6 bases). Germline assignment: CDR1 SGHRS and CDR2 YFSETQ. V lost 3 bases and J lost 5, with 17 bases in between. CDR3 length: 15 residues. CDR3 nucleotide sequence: TGCGCCAGCAGCTCCGGAGGGGTCGGAGGGGAGACCCAGTACTTC. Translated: CASSSGGVGGETQYF.

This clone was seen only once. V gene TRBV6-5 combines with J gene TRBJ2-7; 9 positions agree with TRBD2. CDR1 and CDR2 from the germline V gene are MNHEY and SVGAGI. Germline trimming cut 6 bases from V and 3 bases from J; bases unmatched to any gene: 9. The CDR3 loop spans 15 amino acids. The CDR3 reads CASRGVGLAIYEQYF. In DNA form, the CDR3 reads TGTGCCAGCAGAGGGGTGGGACTAGCTATCTACGAGCAGTACTTC.

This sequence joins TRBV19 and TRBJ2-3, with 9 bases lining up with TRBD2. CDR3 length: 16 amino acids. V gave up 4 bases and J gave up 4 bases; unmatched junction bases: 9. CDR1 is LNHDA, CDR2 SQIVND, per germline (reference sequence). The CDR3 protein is CASSKAGGRSADTQYF. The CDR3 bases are TGTGCCAGTAGTAAGGCGGGGGGGCGGTCGGCAGATACGCAGTATTTT.

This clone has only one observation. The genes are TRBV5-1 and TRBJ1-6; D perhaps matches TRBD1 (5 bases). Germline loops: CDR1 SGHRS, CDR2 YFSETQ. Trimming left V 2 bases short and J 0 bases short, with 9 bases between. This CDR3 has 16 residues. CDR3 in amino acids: CASSFGGSSYNSPLHF. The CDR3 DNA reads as TGCGCCAGCAGCTTTGGGGGGAGCTCCTATAATTCACCCCTCCACTTT.

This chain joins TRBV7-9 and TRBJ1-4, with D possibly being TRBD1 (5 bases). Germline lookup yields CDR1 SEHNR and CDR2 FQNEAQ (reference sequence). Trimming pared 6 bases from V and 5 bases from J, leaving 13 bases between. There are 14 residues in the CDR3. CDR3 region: CASSPSRANEKLFF. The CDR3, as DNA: TGTGCCAGCAGTCCCTCCAGGGCGAATGAAAAACTGTTTTTT.

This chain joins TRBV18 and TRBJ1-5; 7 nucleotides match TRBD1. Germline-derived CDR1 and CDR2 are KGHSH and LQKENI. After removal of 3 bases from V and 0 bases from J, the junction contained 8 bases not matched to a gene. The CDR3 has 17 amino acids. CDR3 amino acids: CASSPRDSRYSNQPQHF. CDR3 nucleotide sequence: TGTGCCAGCTCACCGAGGGACAGCCGTTATAGCAATCAGCCCCAGCATTTT.